This TCR beta chain was profiled in a study of T cells in Graves' hyperthyroidism and ophthalmopathy. Study-wide findings and caveats: Most expanded thyroid clonotypes above 0.001 recurred in blood. Ophthalmopathy cases were set apart from stable hyperthyroidism by a 13 V-J model.

Using around 10 ml of fresh peripheral blood, PBMCs were prepared. Amplification yielded TCR beta CDR3 regions, with RNA transcripts as the source. The HTBI primer set was used in a first-round RT-PCR of the TCR CDR3. TCRdb analysed the multiplex PCR reads with MiXCR anew, one entry per CDR3 protein. This sample has a few hundred thousand distinct CDR3 sequences, with around 20% found just once. This clonotype was recorded a few times. Its antigen is not known. Sequencing was performed on blood. This sequence was found in a man in his fifties or sixties with Graves' ophthalmopathy.

The CDR3 region has the DNA TGTGCCAGCGGAACCCCAGGGGTCGATGAAAAACTGTTTTTT. This sequence encodes CASGTPGVDEKLFF. The chain has TRBV28 and TRBJ1-4; D might be TRBD1 (6 bases). Trimming cost V 8 bases and J 6 bases, with 16 bases left between them. Germline V gives CDR1 MDHEN, CDR2 SYDVKM. CDR3 length equals 14 residues.